This T cell receptor (beta chain) was captured in a study of T cells after posttransplantation cyclophosphamide. Whole-study results and caveats: After PTCy, TRB diversity resembled that of CNI/methotrexate controls.

This clone was picked up many times. Its target is not known. Germline-derived CDR1 and CDR2 are SGHRS and YFSETQ. The CDR3 length is 16 residues. Trimming removed 0 bases from V and 4 bases from J, with 16 bases in between. The method was immunoSEQ multiplex PCR; TCRdb's version includes in-frame clones alone and lacks a portion of them. This repertoire holds about 24,000 clones, and none appear only once. The rearrangement links TRBV5-1 to TRBJ1-2; D perhaps matches TRBD1 (6 bases). The TCR was taken from a woman aged 55-75 years in good health, CMV-negative, and a related stem cell transplant donor. Sequenced input: PBMCs. The CDR3 reads CASSLASVTGIYGYTF. CDR3 bases: TGCGCCAGCAGCTTGGCCTCCGTAACAGGGATCTATGGCTACACCTTC.